The 11 T cell receptor beta chains below all came from one sample that was sequenced in a study of cytomegalovirus exposure and HLA in healthy donors. Assay used: immunoSEQ multiplex PCR; TCRdb lists only in-frame clones, some missing. The table lists more than 300,000 clones, 80% to 90% of them singletons, with about 0.8% in the top ten. What was sequenced was PBMCs. These TCRs come from a woman younger than 30 in good health and CMV-seronegative.

V is TRBV7-2 and J is TRBJ2-7; the D is unclear. Per the germline V gene, CDR1 is SGHTA and CDR2 is FQGNSA. The CDR3 is made up of 13 amino acids. V dropped 2 bases and J dropped 1 base, with 6 bases sitting between them. The chain's CDR3 is CASSLPVSYEQYF. The CDR3 region has the DNA TGTGCCAGCAGCTTACCGGTATCCTACGAGCAGTACTTC.

The V gene is TRBV5-4, the J gene TRBJ2-3, with D perhaps TRBD2 (5 bases). CDR3 length: 15 amino acids. The germline V gene encodes CDR1 SGHNT and CDR2 YYREEE (reference sequence). Trimming removed 4 bases at V and 2 bases at J, with 14 bases between. The CDR3: CASSPPRVDTDTQYF. CDR3 bases: TGTGCCAGCAGCCCCCCGCGGGTAGACACAGATACGCAGTATTTT.

V and J are TRBV7-8 and TRBJ2-5, with no clear D. The V gene lost 3 bases and the J gene lost 1 base, with 9 bases spanning the gap. The germline CDR1 and CDR2 sequences are SGHVS and FQNEAQ. The CDR3 loop spans 14 amino acids. CDR3 coding DNA: TGTGCCAGCAGCTTTGCCGGGTCCCAAGAGACCCAGTACTTC. Its protein is CASSFAGSQETQYF. The whole variable domain, filled in from reference TRBV7-8 and TRBJ2-5, reads GAGVSQSPRYKVAKRGQDVALRCDPISGHVSLFWYQQALGQGPEFLTYFQNEAQLDKSGLPSDRFFAERPEGSVSTLKIQRTQQEDSAVYLCASSFAGSQETQYFGPGTRLLVL.

V gene TRBV27 combines with J gene TRBJ1-1; the D is unclear. This CDR3 contains 12 residues. Trimming took 2 bases from V and 9 from J, leaving 10 bases between them. Germline CDR1 and CDR2: MNHEY and SMNVEV (reference sequence). Written as DNA, the CDR3 is TGTGCCAGCAGTTTAGTAGGGAGAAAAGCTTTCTTT. Amino acids: CASSLVGRKAFF.

The V and J genes are TRBV2 and TRBJ2-7; D may be TRBD2 (5 bases). The germline CDR1 and CDR2 sequences are SNHLY and FYNNEI. CDR3 length: 11 residues. With 6 bases removed from V and 5 bases from J, the gap between germline ends came to 8 bases. This CDR3 reads CASRGVNEQYF. The CDR3 DNA reads TGTGCCAGCAGGGGAGTAAACGAGCAGTACTTC.

This chain connects TRBV28 to TRBJ2-1; 7 nucleotides match TRBD2. Germline CDR1 reads MDHEN; CDR2 reads SYDVKM. Losses at the gene ends were 8 bases for V and 13 bases for J; bases not matched to a gene: 20. This CDR3 contains 15 residues. CDR3 nucleotides: TGTGCCAGCGGCTCGGGCGGGATTGGGGGAGGGGAACAGTTCTTC. Its translation is CASGSGGIGGGEQFF.

This sequence joins TRBV5-1 and TRBJ2-1, with TRBD2 identical over 13 bases. Germline loops: CDR1 SGHRS, CDR2 YFSETQ. Trimming removed 0 bases from V and 8 bases from J; junction bases left unmatched: 5. This CDR3 is built from 16 residues. The CDR3: CASSLAGTSGVDEQFF. CDR3 DNA sequence: TGCGCCAGCAGCTTGGCGGGGACTAGCGGGGTGGATGAGCAGTTCTTC.

The CDR3 nucleotides read TGTGCCAGCAGCCAAGTTGGGAGCGGGAGGGCCTACGAGCAGTACTTC. Translated, it gives CASSQVGSGRAYEQYF. This sequence joins TRBV4-2 and TRBJ2-7; 10 nucleotides line up with TRBD2. V lost 1 base to trimming and J lost 2 bases; unmatched junction nucleotides: 5. The CDR3 runs to 16 residues. In germline, CDR1 is LGHNA, CDR2 YNFKEQ.

This clone showed up just once. This rearrangement joins TRBV19 to TRBJ1-6; 9 nucleotides match TRBD1. Trimming at V came to 4 bases and at J to 5 bases, leaving 6 bases not matched to a gene. The length of the CDR3 is 16 residues. Germline CDR1 and CDR2: LNHDA and SQIVND (reference sequence). CDR3 nucleotide sequence: TGTGCCAGTAGTAGGAACAGGGGGCAAAATAATTCACCCCTCCACTTT. Translated: CASSRNRGQNNSPLHF.

This rearrangement joins TRBV5-1 to TRBJ2-1; 7 bases align to TRBD2. Germline values: CDR1 SGHRS, CDR2 YFSETQ. Trimming took 1 base from V and 5 from J; bases not matched to a gene: 6. The CDR3 runs to 15 residues. The CDR3 DNA reads TGCGCCAGCAGCTTGATTCTAGCGGCTAACAATGAGCAGTTCTTC. Its protein product is CASSLILAANNEQFF.

This chain uses TRBV19 with TRBJ1-2; D possibly corresponds to TRBD1 (5 bases). Trimming shortened V by 4 bases and J by 6 bases, and 18 bases separated the two germline ends. Germline assignment: CDR1 LNHDA and CDR2 SQIVND (reference sequence). CDR3 size: 15 residues. CDR3 in DNA: TGTGCCAGTAGTACCCCGGGACGGGAGATGCATGGCTACACCTTC. This sequence encodes CASSTPGREMHGYTF.